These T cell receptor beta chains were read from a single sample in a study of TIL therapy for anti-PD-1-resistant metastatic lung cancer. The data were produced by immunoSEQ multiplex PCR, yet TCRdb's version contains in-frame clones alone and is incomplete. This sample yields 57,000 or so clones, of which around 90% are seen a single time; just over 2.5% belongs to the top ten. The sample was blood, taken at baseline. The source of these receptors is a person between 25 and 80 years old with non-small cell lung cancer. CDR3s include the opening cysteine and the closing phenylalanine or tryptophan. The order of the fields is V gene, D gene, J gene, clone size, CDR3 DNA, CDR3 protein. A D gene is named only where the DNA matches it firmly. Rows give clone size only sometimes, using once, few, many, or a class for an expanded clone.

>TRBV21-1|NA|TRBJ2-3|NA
TGTGCCAGCAGCGAAGAGCCGGGTATTGGACAGAAATCCTTCCGAGATACGCAGTATTTT
CASSEEPGIGQKSFRDTQYF
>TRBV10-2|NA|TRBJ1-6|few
TGCGCCAGCAGTGAGGGAGGGGGTAATTCACCCCTCCACTTT
CASSEGGGNSPLHF
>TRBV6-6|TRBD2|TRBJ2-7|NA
TGTGCCAGCGGAAACCGGGACTATAAGTTCCACGAGCAGTACTTC
CASGNRDYKFHEQYF
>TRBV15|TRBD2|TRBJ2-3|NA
TGTGCCACCAGCAGAGGACTAGCGGGAGGGCAGGATACGCAGTATTTT
CATSRGLAGGQDTQYF
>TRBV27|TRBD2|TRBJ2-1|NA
TGTGCCAGCAGTTCCTTAGCGGGTGTCAGCTCCTACAATGAGCAGTTCTTC
CASSSLAGVSSYNEQFF
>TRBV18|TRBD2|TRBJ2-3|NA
TGTGCCAGCTCACCCCAACTAGCGGGGGTGGGAGATACGCAGTATTTT
CASSPQLAGVGDTQYF
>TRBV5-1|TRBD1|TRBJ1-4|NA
TGCGCCAGCAGCTTGGGGACAGGGGCTAATGAAAAACTGTTTTTT
CASSLGTGANEKLFF
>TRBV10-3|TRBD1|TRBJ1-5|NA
TGTGCCATCAGCGCGGGACAGGGGCATGTTCAGCCCCAGCATTTT
CAISAGQGHVQPQHF
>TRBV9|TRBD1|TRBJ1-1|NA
TGTGCCAGCAGCGTAGCTCTTCCGGGACAGGACATGAACACTGAAGCTTTCTTT
CASSVALPGQDMNTEAFF
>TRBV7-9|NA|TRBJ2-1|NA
TGTGCCAGCAGCTCCGGGACTGCAAACAATGAGCAGTTCTTC
CASSSGTANNEQFF
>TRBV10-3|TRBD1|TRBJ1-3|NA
TGTGCCATCAGTGGCTACGAGGGACAGGGAAACACCATATATTTT
CAISGYEGQGNTIYF
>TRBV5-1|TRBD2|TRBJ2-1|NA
TGCGCCAGCAGCGTACAACTAGCGGGGACTAACCGGGGGTTCTTC
CASSVQLAGTNRGFF
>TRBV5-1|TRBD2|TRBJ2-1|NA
TGCGCCAGCAGCCTACTTGCAAGCGGGGGGGCCAATGAGCAGTTCTTC
CASSLLASGGANEQFF
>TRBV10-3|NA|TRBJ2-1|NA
TGTGCCATCAGTGTCGATGCGGGCTCCTACAATGAGCAGTTCTTC
CAISVDAGSYNEQFF
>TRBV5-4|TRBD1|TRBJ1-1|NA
TGTGCCAGCAGCCAGGGACAGGCGAACACTGAAGCTTTCTTT
CASSQGQANTEAFF
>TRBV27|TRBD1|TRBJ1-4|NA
TGTGCCAGCAGCCTAGTAAAGGACAGGGAACTGTTTTTT
CASSLVKDRELFF
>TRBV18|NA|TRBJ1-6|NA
TGTGCCAGCTCACTGGAGGACACTGGAGTCGGGGGAGCCCTCCACTTT
CASSLEDTGVGGALHF
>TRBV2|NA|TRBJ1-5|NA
TGTGCCAGCAGTGCGATCCTCGGCGGCCAGCCCCAGCATTTT
CASSAILGGQPQHF
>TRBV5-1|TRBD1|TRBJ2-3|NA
TGCGCCAGCAGCACGGGACAGGGCACAGATACGCAGTATTTT
CASSTGQGTDTQYF
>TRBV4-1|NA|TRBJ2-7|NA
TGCGCCAGCAGCCAAGCGGGGACGCCGGCCTACGAGCAGTACTTC
CASSQAGTPAYEQYF
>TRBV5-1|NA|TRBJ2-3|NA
TGCGCCAGCAGCTTGGAACAGGGAGGCACAGATACGCAGTATTTT
CASSLEQGGTDTQYF
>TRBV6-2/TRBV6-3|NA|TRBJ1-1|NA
TGTGCCAGCAGTTACGGGATGGCCACTGAAGCTTTCTTT
CASSYGMATEAFF
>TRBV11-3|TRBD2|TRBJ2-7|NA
TGTGCCAGCAGCTTACCCCCCCGCGGGACTAGCGGCTACGAGCAGTACTTC
CASSLPPRGTSGYEQYF
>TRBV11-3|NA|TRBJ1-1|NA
TGTGCCAGCAGCTCGCTGACAGGTGAAGCTTTCTTT
CASSSLTGEAFF